The rows below give T cell receptor beta chains drawn from one sample of a study of cytomegalovirus exposure and HLA in healthy donors. TCRdb's copy holds only in-frame clones and misses some; the assay was immunoSEQ multiplex PCR. The sample shows around 150,000 clones, roughly 80% of them seen only once. Sample: PBMCs. The receptor source for this set is a boy between 2 and 15 years old in good health and CMV-seronegative. The conserved cysteine and the conserved F or W are not part of the CDR3 here.

v_call | cdr3_aa
TRBV6-5 | ASSYGGDNEQF
TRBV7-6 | ASSLEGGADSGSYEQY
TRBV6-5 | ASSRGPYSNSPLH
TRBV2 | ASKVGQGSFYEQY
TRBV2 | ASSGQGIGKLF
TRBV5-4 | ASSETRYEQY
TRBV7-9 | ASSRQIGTRYEQY
TRBV7-9 | ASRSDRGAADTQY
TRBV5-4 | ASSGRGWPPPTDTQY
TRBV13 | ASSPFFLGGRADTQY
TRBV7-9 | ASRTDSRYEQY
TRBV5-1 | ASSPTSGAYEQY
TRBV10-1 | ASTRSGLAGPRQY
TRBV6-5 | ASGLLGYEQY
TRBV10-3 | AISEPSRSSYEQY